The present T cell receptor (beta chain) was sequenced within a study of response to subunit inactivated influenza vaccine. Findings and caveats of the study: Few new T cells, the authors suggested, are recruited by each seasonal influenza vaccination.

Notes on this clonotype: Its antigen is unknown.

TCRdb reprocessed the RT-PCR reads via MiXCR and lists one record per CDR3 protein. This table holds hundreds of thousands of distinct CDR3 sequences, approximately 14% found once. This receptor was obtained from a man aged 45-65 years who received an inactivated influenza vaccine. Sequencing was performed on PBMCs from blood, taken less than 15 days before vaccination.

CDR3: CASSPLGWPTYEQYF. CDR3 DNA: TGTGCCAGCAGTCCCTTGGGGTGGCCAACCTACGAGCAGTACTTC. The chain uses TRBV28 and TRBJ2-7; D gene ambiguous. The CDR3 has 15 residues. CDR1 MDHEN and CDR2 SYDVKM come from the germline V gene. V lost 5 bases and J 2 bases, leaving 16 bases between the germline ends.